This entry describes one TCR beta chain. Those enrolled, adults aged about 18 to 89 years, came from about two dozen US areas. The data stem from a study of blood T cell repertoires in COVID-19. The data were produced by immunoSEQ multiplex PCR, yet TCRdb's version contains in-frame clones alone and is incomplete. The data contain around 250,000 clones, about nine tenths of them singletons. Germline lookup yields CDR1 MNHEY and CDR2 SVGAGI. Trimming pared 0 bases from V and 6 bases from J, leaving 12 bases between. The CDR3 runs to 15 residues. The rearrangement uses TRBV6-5 and TRBJ1-5, with D possibly matching TRBD1 (5 bases). The sample comprised PBMCs or T cells enriched from blood (not recorded which). This TCR came from a man between 18 and 35 years old who had recovered from COVID-19. The CDR3 nucleotides are TGTGCCAGCAGTTACTCGGGCAGGGCCGGTCAGCCCCAGCATTTT. Its translation is CASSYSGRAGQPQHF.